This TCR beta chain was sequenced for a study of identical twins. Findings of the study overall: Carriage of fewer insertions was seen in abundant cord blood beta clonotypes, whereas memory repertoires showed none. Where beta out-of-frame sequences were concerned, excess twin sharing was weaker.

Germline V gene sequence: CDR1 MNHEY, CDR2 SVGEGT. Trimming at V came to 6 bases and at J to 1 base, leaving 10 bases not matched to a gene. The CDR3 length is 17 residues. With template switching, a universal primer site was added, and the cDNA carried unique molecular identifiers. TCRdb redid the calling of the 5' RACE reads with MiXCR, one entry per CDR3 protein. The top ten hold more than 8.5% of the sample, which has over 200,000 distinct CDR3 sequences, 10% to 13% seen once. There are many counts of this clonotype. What it binds is unknown. The V gene is TRBV6-2 or TRBV6-3, the J gene TRBJ2-1, with TRBD1 identical over 9 bases. The source is a man aged 45-60 years in good health. Sequenced sample: memory T cells sorted from blood. Here the CDR3 DNA reads TGTGCCAGCAGACCCAAGGCCGGGACAGGGTCCTACAATGAGCAGTTCTTC. This translates into CASRPKAGTGSYNEQFF.